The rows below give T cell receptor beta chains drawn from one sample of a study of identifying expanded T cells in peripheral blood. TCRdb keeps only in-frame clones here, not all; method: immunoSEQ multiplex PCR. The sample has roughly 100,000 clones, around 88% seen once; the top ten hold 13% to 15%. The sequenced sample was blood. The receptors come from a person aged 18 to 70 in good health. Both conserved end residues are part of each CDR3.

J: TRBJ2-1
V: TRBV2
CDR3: CASRETSGSFNEQFF

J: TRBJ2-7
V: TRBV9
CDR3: CASSSSGTGGGEQYF

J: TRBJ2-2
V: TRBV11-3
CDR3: CASSLYSGELFF

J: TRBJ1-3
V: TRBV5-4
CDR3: CASSSRDRVISGNTIYF

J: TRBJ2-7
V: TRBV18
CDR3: CASSISYEQYF

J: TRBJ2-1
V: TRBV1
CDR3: CTSSPGGEAGLLFF

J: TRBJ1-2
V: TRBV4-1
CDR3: CASSQSTTTVYGYTF

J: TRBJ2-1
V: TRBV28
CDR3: CASKTSDKYNEQFF

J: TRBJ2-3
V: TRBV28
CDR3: CASSPLRLAVGTDTQYF

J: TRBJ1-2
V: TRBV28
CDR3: CASSSQDNYGYTF

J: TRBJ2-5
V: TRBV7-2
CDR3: CASSSRGDPQETQYF

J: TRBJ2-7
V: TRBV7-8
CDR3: CASSSDRGYEQYF

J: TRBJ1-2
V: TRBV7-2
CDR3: CASSLHGLGYTF

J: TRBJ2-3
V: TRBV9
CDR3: CASSPIGSGDTQYF

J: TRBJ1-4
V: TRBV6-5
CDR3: CASSYSGRVEKLFF

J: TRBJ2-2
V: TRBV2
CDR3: CASSEALQSTGELFF

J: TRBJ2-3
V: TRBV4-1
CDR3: CASSQDSGSTDTQYF

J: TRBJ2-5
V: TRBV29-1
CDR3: CSVEDPMGQETQYF

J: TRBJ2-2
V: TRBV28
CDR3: CASSLVSGRVGSNTGELFF

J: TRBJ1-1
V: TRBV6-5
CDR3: CASSYSGPVTRTEAFF

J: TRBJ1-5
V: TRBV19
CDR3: CASSILPTVNQPQHF

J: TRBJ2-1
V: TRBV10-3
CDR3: CAISESSEYEQFF

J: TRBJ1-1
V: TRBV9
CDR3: CASSQSGTGVAFF

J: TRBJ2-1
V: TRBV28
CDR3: CASSFSGGGEQFF

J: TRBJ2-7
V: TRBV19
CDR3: CASSPTVSSYEQYF

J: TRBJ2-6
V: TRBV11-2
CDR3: CASSSRAGANVLTF

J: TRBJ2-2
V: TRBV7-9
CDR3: CASSLSPDTRLHTGELFF

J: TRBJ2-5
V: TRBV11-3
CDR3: CASSSSGGNQETQYF

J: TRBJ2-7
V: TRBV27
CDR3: CASSWRLAGGYEQYF

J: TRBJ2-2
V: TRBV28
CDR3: CASRTAGVDTGELFF

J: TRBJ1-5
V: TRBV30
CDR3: CAWSVREGQPQHF

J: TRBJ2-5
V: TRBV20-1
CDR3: CSAKFKETQYF

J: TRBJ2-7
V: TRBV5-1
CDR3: CASSNSGRADEQYF

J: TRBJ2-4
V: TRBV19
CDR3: CASSNTGGNIQYF

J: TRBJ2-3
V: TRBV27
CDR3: CASSLEGGYTDTQYF

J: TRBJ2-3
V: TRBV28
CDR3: CASRRAGTGPKDTQYF

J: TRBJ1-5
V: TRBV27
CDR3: CASSLRQGNNQPQHF

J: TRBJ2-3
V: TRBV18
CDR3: CASSDTSSTDTQYF

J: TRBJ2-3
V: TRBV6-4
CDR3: CASSDSVGGTDTQYF

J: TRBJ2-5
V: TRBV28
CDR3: CASSKGGDETQYF

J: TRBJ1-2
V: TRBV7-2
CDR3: CASSSQGDYGYTF

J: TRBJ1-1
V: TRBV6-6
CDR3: CASNTQGPTEAFF

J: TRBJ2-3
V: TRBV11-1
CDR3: CASSFSGLGTDTQYF

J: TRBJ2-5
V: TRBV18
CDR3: CASSASQEETQYF

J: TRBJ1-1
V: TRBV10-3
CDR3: CATSLQPNTEAFF

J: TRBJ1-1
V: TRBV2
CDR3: CASSEGRWAEAFF

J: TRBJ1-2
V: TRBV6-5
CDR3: CASSYSDRTQNYGYTF

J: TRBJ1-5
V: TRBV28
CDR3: CASGRRGSNQPQHF

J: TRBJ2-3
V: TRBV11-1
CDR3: CASSLDPERDTQYF

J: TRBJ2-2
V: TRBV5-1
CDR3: CASSLNSLGELFF

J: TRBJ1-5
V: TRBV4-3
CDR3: CASSQDGRAGQPQHF

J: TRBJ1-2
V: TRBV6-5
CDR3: CASSGTDRVFYGYTF

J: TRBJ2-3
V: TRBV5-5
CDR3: CASSLSSGVSTDTQYF

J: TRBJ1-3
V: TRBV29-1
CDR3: CSVGTGSTGNTIYF

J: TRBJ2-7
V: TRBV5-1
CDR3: CASSLSGGTYEQYF

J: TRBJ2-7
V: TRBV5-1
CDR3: CASSLSGSGTFFSYEQYF

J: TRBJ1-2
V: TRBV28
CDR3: CASSPPRQGRKGYTF

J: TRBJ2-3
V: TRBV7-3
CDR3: CASSLTFGTSGRADTQYF